Described below is a single T cell receptor (beta chain) sequence and its context. The antigen remains undetermined. With a much larger clone just one base away, this may be a read error. This CDR3 has 17 amino acids. cDNA was made by 5'RACE with 10-nucleotide random UMIs. A single run covered 15-18 subjects with over 190 million TCR-beta sequences. TCRdb ran MiXCR on the 5' RACE reads and lists one entry per CDR3 protein. The top ten clones hold approximately 3.6% of a sample with approximately 44,000 distinct CDR3 sequences, around 15% of them seen once. The record originates from a study of neurological immune-mediated disorders. General study points: None of the CDR3 amino acid sequences found in expanded clones was shared across subjects. This suggests that the TCR-beta repertoires were private in all groups.

There were 850,000 to 1,000,000 CD4+ or CD8+ T cells used in the sorted libraries. This receptor was obtained from a woman aged 55-75 years with HTLV-1-associated myelopathy (HAM/TSP). The chain combines TRBV12-3 or TRBV12-4 with TRBJ1-1; TRBD1 agrees at 9 bases. Sequencing was done on a sample of CD4+ T cells from blood. CDR3 loop: CASSSGGGQGMKTEAFF. In nucleotides, the CDR3 is TGTGCCAGCAGTTCCGGAGGGGGACAGGGAATGAAAACTGAAGCTTTCTTT.